One and the same sample provided the 20 T cell receptor beta chains below, sequenced in a study of T cell clonotyping in hematopoietic cell transplantation. Some clones are missing from TCRdb's copy, which holds only in-frame ones; the method was immunoSEQ multiplex PCR. Of more than 70,000 clones in the sample, almost 97% were seen once. Noted time point: recipient sample about 28 days before transplant, after cytoreduction. Sequenced here: peripheral blood mononuclear cells, sampled before stem cell transplant. The source is a woman between 50 and 59 years old with acute myeloid leukemia. Some clones in this sample may be carry-over from other donors' samples.

The chain has TRBV2 and TRBJ2-1; a possible D gene is TRBD2 (5 bases). CDR1 and CDR2 from the germline V gene are SNHLY and FYNNEI. Trimming removed 6 bases at V and 4 bases at J, with 16 bases between. The CDR3 contains 15 residues. This chain's CDR3 is CASRDQLWRYNEQFF. The CDR3 DNA sequence: TGTGCCAGCAGGGACCAGCTTTGGAGGTACAATGAGCAGTTCTTC.

The V gene is TRBV2, the J gene TRBJ1-4; 8 bases are a match to TRBD1. The CDR3 runs to 14 residues. Germline V gene lookup returns CDR1 SNHLY and CDR2 FYNNEI. J gave up 4 bases and V 6 bases, and 4 bases lay outside the gene matches. Written as DNA, the CDR3 is TGTGCCAGCAGACGGGACAGGAGTAATGAAAAACTGTTTTTT. This encodes CASRRDRSNEKLFF.

The chain carries TRBV5-4 and TRBJ2-1, with 14 nucleotides matching TRBD2. The V and J ends lost 0 bases and 3 bases, in that order; junction bases with no gene match: 8. The CDR3 spans 19 residues. Germline V gene lookup returns CDR1 SGHNT and CDR2 YYREEE (reference sequence). CDR3 region: CASSLGGLAGVMGYNEQFF. Written as DNA, the CDR3 is TGTGCCAGCAGCTTGGGGGGACTAGCGGGAGTGATGGGCTACAATGAGCAGTTCTTC.

CDR3 loop: CASSDPGRGRTNYEQYF. CDR3 coding DNA: TGTGCCAGCAGTGACCCCGGCAGGGGCCGAACCAACTACGAGCAGTACTTC. This chain joins TRBV6-1 and TRBJ2-7; tentatively, D is TRBD1 (6 bases). In germline, CDR1 is MNHNS, CDR2 SASEGT. CDR3 length: 17 residues. V dropped 3 bases and J dropped 3 bases, with 21 bases sitting between them.

The chain employs TRBV5-1 and TRBJ2-7; D is unresolved. The germline V and J ends were trimmed by 0 bases and 0 bases, with 7 bases remaining between them. Germline CDR1 reads SGHRS; CDR2 reads YFSETQ. The CDR3 is 14 residues long. For the CDR3, the DNA is TGCGCCAGCAGCTTGGACGGCGACTCCTACGAGCAGTACTTC. This codes for CASSLDGDSYEQYF.

The CDR3 here is CASSLLPRFTDTQYF. CDR3 DNA sequence: TGTGCCAGCAGTTTATTACCTAGGTTCACAGATACGCAGTATTTT. This sequence joins TRBV27 and TRBJ2-3; no reliable D call. Germline CDR1 reads MNHEY; CDR2 reads SMNVEV (reference sequence). There are 15 residues in the CDR3. Trimming cost V 1 base and J 2 bases, with 10 bases left between them.

V gene TRBV6-4 combines with J gene TRBJ1-6; no reliable D call. The V and J ends lost 0 bases and 7 bases respectively, with 4 bases between them. In germline, CDR1 is MRHNA, CDR2 SNTAGT. The CDR3 length is 13 residues. CDR3 loop: CASSDSDNSPLHF. DNA for the CDR3: TGTGCCAGCAGTGACTCGGACAATTCACCCCTCCACTTT.

This clone has just one count. The chain uses TRBV7-8 and TRBJ1-5, with unresolved D. The CDR3 length is 15 residues. Trimming pared 1 base from V and 0 bases from J, leaving 7 bases between. Germline-derived CDR1 and CDR2 are SGHVS and FQNEAQ. The CDR3 region is CASSLGGFSNQPQHF. The CDR3 nucleotides are TGTGCCAGCAGCTTAGGAGGGTTTAGCAATCAGCCCCAGCATTTT. The complete variable domain, with remaining parts taken from reference TRBV7-8 and TRBJ1-5, reads GAGVSQSPRYKVAKRGQDVALRCDPISGHVSLFWYQQALGQGPEFLTYFQNEAQLDKSGLPSDRFFAERPEGSVSTLKIQRTQQEDSAVYLCASSLGGFSNQPQHFGDGTRLSIL.

This sequence joins TRBV6-6 and TRBJ1-3; D gene unclear. Trimming stripped 3 bases from V and 4 bases from J, with 13 bases between. Germline values: CDR1 MNHNY, CDR2 SVGAGI (reference sequence). The CDR3 length is 15 residues. The CDR3 nucleotides are TGTGCCAGCAGTTATAGTGGGTCGCAAGGAAACACCATATATTTT. It codes for CASSYSGSQGNTIYF.

This chain joins TRBV27 and TRBJ1-2, with 9 positions matching TRBD1. The CDR3 covers 15 residues. Germline-derived CDR1 and CDR2 are MNHEY and SMNVEV (reference sequence). With 0 bases clipped from V and 4 bases from J, the junction kept 3 bases outside the gene matches. CDR3 DNA: TGTGCCAGCAGTTTATCTGGGACAGGGACCTATGGCTACACCTTC. Translated: CASSLSGTGTYGYTF.

The chain couples TRBV7-9 to TRBJ1-3, with D tentatively TRBD1 (5 bases). CDR1 SEHNR and CDR2 FQNEAQ come from the germline V gene (reference sequence). V was clipped by 8 bases and J by 7 bases, with 15 bases between them. The CDR3 runs to 13 residues. CDR3 sequence reads: CASGRGSGNTIYF. The CDR3 DNA reads as TGTGCCAGCGGTCGGGGGTCCGGCAACACCATATATTTT.

The chain joins TRBV29-1 to TRBJ2-2; a weak D match, TRBD1 (5 bases). Germline values: CDR1 SQVTM, CDR2 ANQGSEA. V gave up 1 base and J gave up 7 bases, with 16 bases separating them. CDR3 length: 15 amino acids. The CDR3 bases are TGCAGCGTTGAAGTTTCCAGGGTCCGCAGCGGGGAGCTGTTTTTT. The encoded protein is CSVEVSRVRSGELFF.

The chain couples TRBV5-1 to TRBJ1-5; maybe TRBD1 (6 bases). The length of the CDR3 is 15 residues. CDR1 and CDR2 (germline): SGHRS, YFSETQ. V lost 0 bases and J 3 bases, leaving 10 bases between the germline ends. CDR3 nucleotides: TGCGCCAGCAGCTTGGCAGGGGCCTACAATCAGCCCCAGCATTTT. Protein product: CASSLAGAYNQPQHF. Variable domain in full (rest from reference TRBV5-1 and TRBJ1-5): KAGVTQTPRYLIKTRGQQVTLSCSPISGHRSVSWYQQTPGQGLQFLFEYFSETQRNKGNFPGRFSGRQFSNSRSEMNVSTLELGDSALYLCASSLAGAYNQPQHFGDGTRLSIL.

The table lists this clone with a few counts. This sequence joins TRBV5-6 and TRBJ1-6; unclear D gene. V was cut by 5 bases and J by 7 bases, with 10 bases left in between. The CDR3 loop spans 13 amino acids. Germline values: CDR1 SGHDT, CDR2 YYEEEE. The CDR3: CASSSVLNSPLHF. In DNA, the CDR3 is TGTGCCAGCAGTTCTGTATTGAATTCACCCCTCCACTTT.

DNA for the CDR3: TGTGCCAGCAGGTTTGGGGCCGGCAGCGAGCAGTACTTC. Translated, it gives CASRFGAGSEQYF. V and J are TRBV2 and TRBJ2-7; possible D gene TRBD1, 5 bases. The CDR3 loop spans 13 amino acids. Between the trimmed V and J ends, which lost 6 bases and 6 bases, there was a span of 15 bases. Germline V gene data show CDR1 as SNHLY and CDR2 as FYNNEI. The full variable domain, rest sourced from reference TRBV2 and TRBJ2-7, is EPEVTQTPSHQVTQMGQEVILRCVPISNHLYFYWYRQILGQKVEFLVSFYNNEISEKSEIFDDQFSVERPDGSNFTLKIRSTKLEDSAMYFCASRFGAGSEQYFGPGTRLTVT.

The chain links TRBV6-5 to TRBJ1-4; D may be TRBD1 (5 bases). V shed 0 bases and J shed 8 bases, with 10 bases lying between them. This CDR3 comprises 14 residues. CDR1 and CDR2 from the germline V gene are MNHEY and SVGAGI. DNA of the CDR3: TGTGCCAGCAGTTACTCCGGGACGGTCGAAAAACTGTTTTTT. It translates to CASSYSGTVEKLFF.

This chain uses TRBV9 with TRBJ1-6; D is unclear. Germline V gives CDR1 SGDLS, CDR2 YYNGEE. CDR3 size: 14 residues. The V end lost 0 bases, the J end lost 5 bases, and 6 bases lay between the germline ends. The CDR3 sequence: CASSVGVNNSPLHF. CDR3 bases: TGTGCCAGCAGCGTAGGGGTCAATAATTCACCCCTCCACTTT.

The chain is built from TRBV30 and TRBJ1-1; D is unresolved. There are 14 residues in the CDR3. Germline CDR1 reads GTSNPN; CDR2 reads SVGIG (reference sequence). The V gene lost 1 base and the J gene lost 2 bases, with 11 bases spanning the gap. The CDR3 DNA reads as TGTGCCTGGAGTGAGTGGCAATTCAACACTGAAGCTTTCTTT. Translated: CAWSEWQFNTEAFF.

This clone was found a few times. J is TRBJ1-2 and V is TRBV2, with 7 bases fitting TRBD1. Trimming removed 7 bases from V and 7 bases from J; junction bases left unmatched: 3. This CDR3 has 11 amino acids. Germline CDR1 and CDR2: SNHLY and FYNNEI. For the CDR3, the DNA is TGTGCCAGCAACAGGGGCGGTGGCTACACCTTC. Its translation is CASNRGGGYTF.

The chain has TRBV5-1 and TRBJ2-7; no definite D call. V dropped 4 bases and J dropped 4 bases, with 6 bases sitting between them. Germline lookup yields CDR1 SGHRS and CDR2 YFSETQ. CDR3 length equals 11 residues. CDR3 in DNA: TGCGCCAGCAGCAACCATTACGAGCAGTACTTC. This codes for CASSNHYEQYF. The full variable domain, with the rest looked up from reference TRBV5-1 and TRBJ2-7, is KAGVTQTPRYLIKTRGQQVTLSCSPISGHRSVSWYQQTPGQGLQFLFEYFSETQRNKGNFPGRFSGRQFSNSRSEMNVSTLELGDSALYLCASSNHYEQYFGPGTRLTVT.